This T cell receptor (beta chain) was captured in a study of blood T cell repertoires in COVID-19. Study-level information: Sample material is recorded as cDNA or gDNA derived from T cells, B-cell-depleted T cells, or PBMCs.

Authors' data handling: Estimation of nucleated cell counts relied on the amplification of reference gene primers. The method was immunoSEQ multiplex PCR; TCRdb's version includes in-frame clones alone and lacks a portion of them. The V and J calls and clone size come from that table; D and trimming were worked out from the DNA. The sample holds roughly 86,000 clones, about 86% seen once. Input material: peripheral blood. The clonotype was recovered from a man between 60 and 75 years old with acute or convalescent COVID-19.

The CDR3 region has the DNA TGTGCCAGCAGAAAGAGGGGGGGAGGCACCGGGGAGCTGTTTTTT. Protein sequence: CASRKRGGGTGELFF. The rearrangement joins TRBV3-1 (or the pseudogene TRBV3-2) to TRBJ2-2, with D perhaps matching TRBD2 (7 bases). The germline CDR1 and CDR2 sequences are LGHDT and YNNKEL (reference sequence). The V end lost 6 bases, the J end lost 4 bases, and 15 bases lay between the germline ends. This CDR3 has 15 residues.